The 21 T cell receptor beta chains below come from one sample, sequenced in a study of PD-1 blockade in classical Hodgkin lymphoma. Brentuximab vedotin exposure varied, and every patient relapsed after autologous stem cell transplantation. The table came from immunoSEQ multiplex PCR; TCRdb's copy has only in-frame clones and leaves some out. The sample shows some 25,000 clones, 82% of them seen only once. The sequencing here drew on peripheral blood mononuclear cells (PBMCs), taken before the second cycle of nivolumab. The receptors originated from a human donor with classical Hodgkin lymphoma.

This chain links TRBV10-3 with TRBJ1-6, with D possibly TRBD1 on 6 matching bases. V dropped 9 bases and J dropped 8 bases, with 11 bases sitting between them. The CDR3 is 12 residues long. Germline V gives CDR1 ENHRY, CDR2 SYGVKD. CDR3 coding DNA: TGTGCCATGGCCCCAGGGGATTCACCCCTCCACTTT. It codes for CAMAPGDSPLHF.

CDR3 residues: CASSFQPASNTEAFF. The CDR3 bases are TGTGCCAGCAGTTTCCAACCGGCCTCGAACACTGAAGCTTTCTTT. The chain is built from TRBV27 and TRBJ1-1; D gene unclear. The CDR3 totals 15 residues. V lost 3 bases, J lost 1 base, and 12 bases lay in between. Germline values: CDR1 MNHEY, CDR2 SMNVEV (reference sequence).

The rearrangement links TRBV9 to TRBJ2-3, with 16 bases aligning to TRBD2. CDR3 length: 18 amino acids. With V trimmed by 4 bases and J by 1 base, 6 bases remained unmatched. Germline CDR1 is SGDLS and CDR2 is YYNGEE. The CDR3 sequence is CASSIGTSGGAGTDTQYF. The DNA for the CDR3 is TGTGCCAGCAGCATCGGGACTAGCGGGGGGGCGGGCACAGATACGCAGTATTTT.

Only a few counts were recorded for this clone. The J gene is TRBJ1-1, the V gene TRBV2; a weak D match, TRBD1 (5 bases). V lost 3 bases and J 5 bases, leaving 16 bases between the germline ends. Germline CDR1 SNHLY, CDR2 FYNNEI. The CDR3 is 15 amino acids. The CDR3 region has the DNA TGTGCCAGCAGTGATGGGACGGGGGGGAGGACTGAAGCTTTCTTT. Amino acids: CASSDGTGGRTEAFF.

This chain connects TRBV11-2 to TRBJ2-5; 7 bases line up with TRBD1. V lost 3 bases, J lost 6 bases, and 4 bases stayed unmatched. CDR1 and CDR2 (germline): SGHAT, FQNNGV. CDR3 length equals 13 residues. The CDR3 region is CASSLTGPKTQYF. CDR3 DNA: TGTGCCAGCAGCTTGACAGGGCCAAAGACCCAGTACTTC.

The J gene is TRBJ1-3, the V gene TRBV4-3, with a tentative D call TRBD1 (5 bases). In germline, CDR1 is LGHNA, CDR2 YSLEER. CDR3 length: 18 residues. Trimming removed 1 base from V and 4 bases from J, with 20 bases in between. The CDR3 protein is CASSQGRGGMAGGNTIYF. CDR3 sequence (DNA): TGCGCCAGCAGCCAAGGGAGGGGTGGGATGGCAGGAGGAAACACCATATATTTT.

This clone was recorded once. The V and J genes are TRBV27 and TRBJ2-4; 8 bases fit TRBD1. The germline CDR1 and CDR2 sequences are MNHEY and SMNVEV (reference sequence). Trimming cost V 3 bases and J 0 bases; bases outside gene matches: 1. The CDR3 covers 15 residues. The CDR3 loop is CASSFGQGAKNIQYF. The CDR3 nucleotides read TGTGCCAGCAGTTTCGGACAGGGAGCCAAAAACATTCAGTACTTC.

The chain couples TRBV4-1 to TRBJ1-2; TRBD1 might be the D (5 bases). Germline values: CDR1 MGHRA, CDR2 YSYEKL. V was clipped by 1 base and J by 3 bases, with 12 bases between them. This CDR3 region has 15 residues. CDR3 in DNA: TGCGCCAGCAGCCAAGTGGGACCAGTGGACTATGGCTACACCTTC. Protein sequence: CASSQVGPVDYGYTF.

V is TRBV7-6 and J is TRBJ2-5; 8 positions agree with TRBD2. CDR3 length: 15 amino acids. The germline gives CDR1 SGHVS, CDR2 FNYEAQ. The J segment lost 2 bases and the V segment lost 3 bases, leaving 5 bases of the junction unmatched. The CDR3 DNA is TGTGCCAGCAGCTTCTTTAGCGGGGTACAAGAGACCCAGTACTTC. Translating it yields CASSFFSGVQETQYF.

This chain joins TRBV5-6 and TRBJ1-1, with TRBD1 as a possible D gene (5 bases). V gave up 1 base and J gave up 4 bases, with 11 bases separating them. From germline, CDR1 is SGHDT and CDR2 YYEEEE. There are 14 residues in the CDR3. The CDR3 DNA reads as TGTGCCAGCAGCTTGTGGGGGTATGGCACTGAAGCTTTCTTT. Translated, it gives CASSLWGYGTEAFF. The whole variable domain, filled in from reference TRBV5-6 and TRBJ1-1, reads DAGVTQSPTHLIKTRGQQVTLRCSPKSGHDTVSWYQQALGQGPQFIFQYYEEEERQRGNFPDRFSGHQFPNYSSELNVNALLLGDSALYLCASSLWGYGTEAFFGQGTRLTVV.

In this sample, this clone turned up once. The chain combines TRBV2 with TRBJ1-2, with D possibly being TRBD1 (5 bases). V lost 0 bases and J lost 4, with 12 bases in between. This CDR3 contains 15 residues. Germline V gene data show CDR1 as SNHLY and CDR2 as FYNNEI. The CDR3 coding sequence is TGTGCCAGCAGTGAAGCGGGGGTGCAACGCTATGGCTACACCTTC. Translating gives CASSEAGVQRYGYTF.

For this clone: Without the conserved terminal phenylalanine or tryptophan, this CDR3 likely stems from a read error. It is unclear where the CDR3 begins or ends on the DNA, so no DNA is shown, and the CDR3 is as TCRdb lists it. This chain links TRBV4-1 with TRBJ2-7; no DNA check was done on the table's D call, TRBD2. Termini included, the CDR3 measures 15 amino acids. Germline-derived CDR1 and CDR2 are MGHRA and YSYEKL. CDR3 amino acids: CASSQDPHRRDGILI.

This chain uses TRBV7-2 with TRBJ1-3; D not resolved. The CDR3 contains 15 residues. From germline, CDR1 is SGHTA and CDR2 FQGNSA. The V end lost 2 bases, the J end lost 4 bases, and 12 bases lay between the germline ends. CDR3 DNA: TGTGCCAGCAGCTTAAACGCACACTTCGGAAACACCATATATTTT. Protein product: CASSLNAHFGNTIYF.

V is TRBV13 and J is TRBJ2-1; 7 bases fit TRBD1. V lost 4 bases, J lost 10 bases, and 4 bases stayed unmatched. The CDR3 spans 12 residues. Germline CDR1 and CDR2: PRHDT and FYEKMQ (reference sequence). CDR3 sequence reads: CASSSDRVEQFF. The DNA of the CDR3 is TGTGCCAGCAGCTCCGACAGGGTCGAGCAGTTCTTC.

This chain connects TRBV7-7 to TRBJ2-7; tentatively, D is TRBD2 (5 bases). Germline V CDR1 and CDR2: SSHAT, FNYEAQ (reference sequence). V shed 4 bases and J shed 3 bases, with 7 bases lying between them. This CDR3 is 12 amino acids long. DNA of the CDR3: TGTGCCAGCAGCTCCCGGGACTACGAGCAGTACTTC. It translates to CASSSRDYEQYF.

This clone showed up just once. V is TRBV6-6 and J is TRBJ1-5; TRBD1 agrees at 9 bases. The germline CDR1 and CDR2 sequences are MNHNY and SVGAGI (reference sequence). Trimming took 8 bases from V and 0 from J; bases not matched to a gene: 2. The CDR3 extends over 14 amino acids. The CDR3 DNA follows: TGTGCCAGCGGGACAGGGAGTAGCAATCAGCCCCAGCATTTT. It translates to CASGTGSSNQPQHF.

The chain's CDR3 is CASSFSGAAYEQYF. Written as DNA, the CDR3 is TGTGCCAGCAGTTTTAGCGGGGCAGCCTACGAGCAGTACTTC. This chain connects TRBV27 to TRBJ2-7; 8 nucleotides align to TRBD2. The CDR3 length is 14 residues. Germline CDR1 and CDR2: MNHEY and SMNVEV (reference sequence). With 3 bases clipped from V and 2 bases from J, the junction kept 3 bases outside the gene matches.

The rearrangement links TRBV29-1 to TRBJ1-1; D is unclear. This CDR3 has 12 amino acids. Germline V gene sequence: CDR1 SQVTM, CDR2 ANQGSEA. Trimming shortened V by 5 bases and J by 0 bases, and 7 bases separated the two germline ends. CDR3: CSVRALNTEAFF. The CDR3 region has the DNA TGCAGCGTTAGGGCCTTGAACACTGAAGCTTTCTTT. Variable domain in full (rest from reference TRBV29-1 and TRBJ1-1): SAVISQKPSRDICQRGTSLTIQCQVDSQVTMMFWYRQQPGQSLTLIATANQGSEATYESGFVIDKFPISRPNLTFSTLTVSNMSPEDSSIYLCSVRALNTEAFFGQGTRLTVV.

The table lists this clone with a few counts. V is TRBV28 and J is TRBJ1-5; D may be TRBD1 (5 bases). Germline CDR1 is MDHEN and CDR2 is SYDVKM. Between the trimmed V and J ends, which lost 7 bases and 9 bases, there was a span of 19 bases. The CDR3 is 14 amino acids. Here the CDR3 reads CASIPGGVQRPQHF. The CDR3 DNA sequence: TGTGCCAGCATCCCCGGGGGGGTTCAAAGGCCCCAGCATTTT.

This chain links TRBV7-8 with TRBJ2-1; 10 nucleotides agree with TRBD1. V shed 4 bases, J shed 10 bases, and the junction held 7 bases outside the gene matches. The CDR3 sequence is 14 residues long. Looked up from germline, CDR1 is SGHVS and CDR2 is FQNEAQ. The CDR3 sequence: CASSSRTGGAEQFF. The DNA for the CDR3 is TGTGCCAGCAGCTCCCGGACAGGGGGGGCGGAGCAGTTCTTC.

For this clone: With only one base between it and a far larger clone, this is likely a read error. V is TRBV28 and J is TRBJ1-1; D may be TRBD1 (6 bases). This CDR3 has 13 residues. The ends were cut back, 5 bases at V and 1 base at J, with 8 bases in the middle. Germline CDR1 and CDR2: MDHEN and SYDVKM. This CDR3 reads CASSPTGNTEAFF. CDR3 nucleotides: TGTGCCAGCAGTCCGACAGGGAACACTGAAGCTTTCTTT. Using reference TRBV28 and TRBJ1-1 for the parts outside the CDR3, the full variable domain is DVKVTQSSRYLVKRTGEKVFLECVQDMDHENMFWYRQDPGLGLRLIYFSYDVKMKEKGDIPEGYSVSREKKERFSLILESASTNQTSMYLCASSPTGNTEAFFGQGTRLTVV.